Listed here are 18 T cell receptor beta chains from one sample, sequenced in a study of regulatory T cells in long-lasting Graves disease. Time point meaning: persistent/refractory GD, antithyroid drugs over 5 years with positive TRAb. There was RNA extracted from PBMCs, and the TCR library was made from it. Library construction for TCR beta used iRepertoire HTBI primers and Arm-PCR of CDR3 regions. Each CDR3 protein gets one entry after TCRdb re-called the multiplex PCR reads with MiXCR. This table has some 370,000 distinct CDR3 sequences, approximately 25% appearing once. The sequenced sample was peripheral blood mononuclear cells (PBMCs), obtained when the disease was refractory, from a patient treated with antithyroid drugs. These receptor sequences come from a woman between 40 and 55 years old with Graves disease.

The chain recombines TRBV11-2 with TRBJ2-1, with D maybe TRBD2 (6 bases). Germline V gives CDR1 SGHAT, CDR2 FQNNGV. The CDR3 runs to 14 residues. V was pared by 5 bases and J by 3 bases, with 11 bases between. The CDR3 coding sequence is TGTGCCAGCAGCCCTCGGGGGAACTACAATGAGCAGTTCTTC. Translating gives CASSPRGNYNEQFF.

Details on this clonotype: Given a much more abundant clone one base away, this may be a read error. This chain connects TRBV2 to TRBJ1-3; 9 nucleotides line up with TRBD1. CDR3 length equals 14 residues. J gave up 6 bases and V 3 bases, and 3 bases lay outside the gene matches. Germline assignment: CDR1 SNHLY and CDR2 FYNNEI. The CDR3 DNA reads TGTGCCAGCAGTGAGACAGGGGGTGAAAACACCATATATTTT. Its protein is CASSETGGENTIYF.

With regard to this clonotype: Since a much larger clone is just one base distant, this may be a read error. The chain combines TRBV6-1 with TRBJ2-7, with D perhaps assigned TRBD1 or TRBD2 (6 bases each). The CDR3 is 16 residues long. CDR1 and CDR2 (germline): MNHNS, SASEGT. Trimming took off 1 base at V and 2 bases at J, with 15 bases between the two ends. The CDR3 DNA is TGTGCCAGCAGTGAAGTATGGGGGGCCCCTACCTACGAGCAGTACTTC. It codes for CASSEVWGAPTYEQYF.

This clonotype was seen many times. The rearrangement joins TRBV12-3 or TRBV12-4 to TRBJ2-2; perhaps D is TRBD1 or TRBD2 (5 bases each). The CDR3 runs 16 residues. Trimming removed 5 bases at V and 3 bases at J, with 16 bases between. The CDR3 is CASSPPGRTYTGELFF. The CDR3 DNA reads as TGTGCCAGCAGTCCACCGGGACGGACTTACACCGGGGAGCTGTTTTTT.

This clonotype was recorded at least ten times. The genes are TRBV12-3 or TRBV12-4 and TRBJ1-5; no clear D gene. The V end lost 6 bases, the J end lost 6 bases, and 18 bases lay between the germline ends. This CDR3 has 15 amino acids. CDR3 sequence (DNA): TGTGCCAGCAGGAAATATGGGGTCCGAGGTCAGCCCCAGCATTTT. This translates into CASRKYGVRGQPQHF.

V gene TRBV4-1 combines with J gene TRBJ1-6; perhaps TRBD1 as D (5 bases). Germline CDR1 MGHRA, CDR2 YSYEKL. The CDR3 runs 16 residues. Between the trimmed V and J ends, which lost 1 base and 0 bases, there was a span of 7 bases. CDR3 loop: CASSQAGRSYNSPLHF. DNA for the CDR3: TGCGCCAGCAGCCAAGCGGGGCGCTCCTATAATTCACCCCTCCACTTT.

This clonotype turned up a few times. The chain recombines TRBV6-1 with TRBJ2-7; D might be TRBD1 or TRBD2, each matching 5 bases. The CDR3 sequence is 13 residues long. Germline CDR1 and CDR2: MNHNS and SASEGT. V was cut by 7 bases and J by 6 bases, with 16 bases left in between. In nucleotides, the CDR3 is TGTGCCAGCACCTCCGACCTGAGGGGCGAGCAGTACTTC. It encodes CASTSDLRGEQYF.

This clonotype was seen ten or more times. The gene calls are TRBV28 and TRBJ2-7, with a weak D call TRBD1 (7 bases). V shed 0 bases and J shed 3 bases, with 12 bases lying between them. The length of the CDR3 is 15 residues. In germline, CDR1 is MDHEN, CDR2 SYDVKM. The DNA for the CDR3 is TGTGCCAGCAGTTTATGGGCAGGGGGGAACTACGAGCAGTACTTC. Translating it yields CASSLWAGGNYEQYF.

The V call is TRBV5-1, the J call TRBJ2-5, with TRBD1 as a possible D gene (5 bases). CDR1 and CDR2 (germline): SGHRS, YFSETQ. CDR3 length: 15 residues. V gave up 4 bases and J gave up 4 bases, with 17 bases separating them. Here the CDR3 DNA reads TGCGCCAGCAGCCCCATCCCCCAGGGATTAGAGACCCAGTACTTC. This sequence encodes CASSPIPQGLETQYF. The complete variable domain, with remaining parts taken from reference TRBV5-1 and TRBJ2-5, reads KAGVTQTPRYLIKTRGQQVTLSCSPISGHRSVSWYQQTPGQGLQFLFEYFSETQRNKGNFPGRFSGRQFSNSRSEMNVSTLELGDSALYLCASSPIPQGLETQYFGPGTRLLVL.

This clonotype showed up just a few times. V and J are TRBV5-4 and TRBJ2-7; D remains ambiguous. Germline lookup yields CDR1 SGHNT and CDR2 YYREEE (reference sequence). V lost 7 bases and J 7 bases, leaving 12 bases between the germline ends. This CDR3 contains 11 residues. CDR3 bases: TGTGCCAGCGGAAGGGATCCAGAGCAGTACTTC. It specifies CASGRDPEQYF.

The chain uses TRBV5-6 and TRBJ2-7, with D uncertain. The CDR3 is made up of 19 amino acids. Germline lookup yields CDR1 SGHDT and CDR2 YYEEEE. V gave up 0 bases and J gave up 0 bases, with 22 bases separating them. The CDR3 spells CASSLAGLSRKTRSYEQYF. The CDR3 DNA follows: TGTGCCAGCAGCTTGGCCGGCCTGTCGAGGAAAACCCGCTCCTACGAGCAGTACTTC.

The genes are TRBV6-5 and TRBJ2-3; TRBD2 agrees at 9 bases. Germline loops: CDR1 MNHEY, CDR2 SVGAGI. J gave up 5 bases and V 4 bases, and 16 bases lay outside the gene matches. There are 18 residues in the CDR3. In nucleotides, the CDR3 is TGTGCCAGCAGTTGGGAGGCGGGAGGGCCTCACGCAGGAGATACGCAGTATTTT. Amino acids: CASSWEAGGPHAGDTQYF.

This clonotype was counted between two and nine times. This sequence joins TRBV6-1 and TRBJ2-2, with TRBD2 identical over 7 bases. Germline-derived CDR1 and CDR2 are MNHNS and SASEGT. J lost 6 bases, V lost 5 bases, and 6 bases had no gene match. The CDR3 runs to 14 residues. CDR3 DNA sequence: TGTGCCAGCAGTCCTTGGGGGGGTCCCGGGGAGCTGTTTTTT. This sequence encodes CASSPWGGPGELFF.

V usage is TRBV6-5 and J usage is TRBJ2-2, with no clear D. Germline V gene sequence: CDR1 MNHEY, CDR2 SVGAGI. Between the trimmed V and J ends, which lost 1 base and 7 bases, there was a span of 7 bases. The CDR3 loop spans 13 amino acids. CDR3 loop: CASSYFLSGELFF. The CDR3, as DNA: TGTGCCAGCAGTTACTTCTTAAGCGGGGAGCTGTTTTTT.

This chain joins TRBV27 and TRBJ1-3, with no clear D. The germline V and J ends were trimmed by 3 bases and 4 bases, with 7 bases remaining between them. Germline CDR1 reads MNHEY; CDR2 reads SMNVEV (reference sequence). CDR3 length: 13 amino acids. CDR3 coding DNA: TGTGCCAGCAGTTTCCTGGCCGGAAACACCATATATTTT. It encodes CASSFLAGNTIYF.

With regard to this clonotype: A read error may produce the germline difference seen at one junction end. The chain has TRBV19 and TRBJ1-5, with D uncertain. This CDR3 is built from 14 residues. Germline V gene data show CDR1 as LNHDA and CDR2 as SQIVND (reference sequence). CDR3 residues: CAGSILWVRWPQHF. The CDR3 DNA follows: TGTGCCGGTAGTATACTATGGGTGAGGTGGCCCCAGCATTTT.

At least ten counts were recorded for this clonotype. CDR3 sequence reads: CASSVSWTSMNTGELFF. The CDR3 nucleotides are TGTGCCAGCAGTGTATCGTGGACTAGCATGAACACCGGGGAGCTGTTTTTT. V gene TRBV28 combines with J gene TRBJ2-2; 8 positions agree with TRBD2. CDR3 length: 17 residues. The junction had 9 bases not matched to a gene; V was cut back by 5 bases and J by 1 base. CDR1 is MDHEN, CDR2 SYDVKM, per germline.

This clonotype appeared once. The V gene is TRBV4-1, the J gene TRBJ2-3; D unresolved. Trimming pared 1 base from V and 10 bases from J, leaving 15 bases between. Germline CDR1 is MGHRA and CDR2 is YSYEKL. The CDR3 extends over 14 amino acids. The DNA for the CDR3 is TGCGCCAGCAGCCAAGGAGGTTTTGCCTCGGCGCAGTATTTT. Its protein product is CASSQGGFASAQYF.